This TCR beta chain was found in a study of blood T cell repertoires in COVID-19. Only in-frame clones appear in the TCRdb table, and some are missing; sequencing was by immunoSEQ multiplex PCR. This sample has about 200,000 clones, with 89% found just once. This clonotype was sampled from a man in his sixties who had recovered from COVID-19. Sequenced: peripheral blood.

In DNA form, the CDR3 reads TGTGCCACCAGTGAGGCCGGGATCCTCGGTGAGCAGTTCTTC. Protein product: CATSEAGILGEQFF. The rearrangement links TRBV24-1 to TRBJ2-1, with a tentative D call TRBD2 (5 bases). The CDR3 extends over 14 amino acids. Germline V CDR1 and CDR2: KGHDR, SFDVKD. Trimming pared 4 bases from V and 9 bases from J, leaving 15 bases between.